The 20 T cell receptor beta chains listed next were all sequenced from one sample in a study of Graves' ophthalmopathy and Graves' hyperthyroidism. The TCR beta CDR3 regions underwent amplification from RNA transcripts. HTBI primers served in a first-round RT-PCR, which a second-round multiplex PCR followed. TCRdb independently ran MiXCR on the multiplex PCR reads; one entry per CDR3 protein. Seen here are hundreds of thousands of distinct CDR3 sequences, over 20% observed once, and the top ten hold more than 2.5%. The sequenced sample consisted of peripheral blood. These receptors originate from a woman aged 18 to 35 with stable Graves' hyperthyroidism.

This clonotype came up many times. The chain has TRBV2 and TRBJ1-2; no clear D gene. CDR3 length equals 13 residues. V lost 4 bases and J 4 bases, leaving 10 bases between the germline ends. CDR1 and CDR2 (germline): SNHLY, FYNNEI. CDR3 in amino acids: CASSGGQSYGYTF. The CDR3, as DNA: TGTGCCAGCAGTGGAGGGCAAAGCTATGGCTACACCTTC. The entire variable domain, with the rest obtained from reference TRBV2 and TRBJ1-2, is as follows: EPEVTQTPSHQVTQMGQEVILRCVPISNHLYFYWYRQILGQKVEFLVSFYNNEISEKSEIFDDQFSVERPDGSNFTLKIRSTKLEDSAMYFCASSGGQSYGYTFGSGTRLTVV.

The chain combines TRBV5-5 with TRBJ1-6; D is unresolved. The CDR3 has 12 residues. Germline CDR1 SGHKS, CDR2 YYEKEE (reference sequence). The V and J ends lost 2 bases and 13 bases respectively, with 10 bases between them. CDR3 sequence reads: CASSFVEMPLHF. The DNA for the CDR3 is TGTGCCAGCAGCTTTGTGGAGATGCCCCTCCACTTT.

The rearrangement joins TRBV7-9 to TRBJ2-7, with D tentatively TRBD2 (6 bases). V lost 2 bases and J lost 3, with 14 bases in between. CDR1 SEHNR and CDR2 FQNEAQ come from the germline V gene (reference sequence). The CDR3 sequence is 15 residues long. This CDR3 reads CASSLSPAGGYEQYF. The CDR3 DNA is TGTGCCAGCAGCTTATCCCCAGCGGGTGGCTACGAGCAGTACTTC.

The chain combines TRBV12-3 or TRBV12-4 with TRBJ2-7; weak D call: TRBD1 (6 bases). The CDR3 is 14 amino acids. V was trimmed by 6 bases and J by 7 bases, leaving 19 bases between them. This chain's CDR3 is CASSLTGSPGEQYF. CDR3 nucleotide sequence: TGTGCCAGCAGCCTGACAGGATCACCGGGGGAGCAGTACTTC.

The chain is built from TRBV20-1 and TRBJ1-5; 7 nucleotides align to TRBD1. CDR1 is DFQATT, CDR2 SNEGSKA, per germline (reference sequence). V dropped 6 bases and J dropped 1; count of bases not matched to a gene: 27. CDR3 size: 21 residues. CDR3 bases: TGCAGTGCAGTGGCCCTTAGATCGACAGGGAGCGTCAGATGGAGCAATCAGCCCCAGCATTTT. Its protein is CSAVALRSTGSVRWSNQPQHF.

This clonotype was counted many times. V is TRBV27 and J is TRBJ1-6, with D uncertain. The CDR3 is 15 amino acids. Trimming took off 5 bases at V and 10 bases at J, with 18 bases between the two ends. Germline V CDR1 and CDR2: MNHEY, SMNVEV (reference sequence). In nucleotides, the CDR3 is TGTGCCAGCAGTCCGCCGGGCCGATCTCGATCACCCCTCCACTTT. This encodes CASSPPGRSRSPLHF.

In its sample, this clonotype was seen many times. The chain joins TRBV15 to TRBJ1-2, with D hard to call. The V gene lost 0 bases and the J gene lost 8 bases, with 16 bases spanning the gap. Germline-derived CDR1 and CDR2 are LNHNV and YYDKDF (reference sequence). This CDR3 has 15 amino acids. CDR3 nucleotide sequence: TGTGCCACCAGCAGAGATCGTATCTTTGGCTTCGGCTACACCTTC. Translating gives CATSRDRIFGFGYTF.

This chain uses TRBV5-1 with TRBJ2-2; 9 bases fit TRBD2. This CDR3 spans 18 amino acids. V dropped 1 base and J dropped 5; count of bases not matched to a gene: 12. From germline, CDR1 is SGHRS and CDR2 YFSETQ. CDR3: CASSLSRLAGPRTGELFF. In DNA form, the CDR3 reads TGCGCCAGCAGCTTGTCCCGGCTAGCGGGGCCGAGGACCGGGGAGCTGTTTTTT.

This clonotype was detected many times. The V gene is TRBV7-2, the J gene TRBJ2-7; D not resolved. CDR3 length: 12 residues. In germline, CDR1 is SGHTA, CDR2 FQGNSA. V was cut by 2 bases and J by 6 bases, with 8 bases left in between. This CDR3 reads CASSLYMSEQYF. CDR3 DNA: TGTGCCAGCAGCTTATATATGAGCGAGCAGTACTTC. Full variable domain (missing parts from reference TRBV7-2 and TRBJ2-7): GAGVSQSPSNKVTEKGKDVELRCDPISGHTALYWYRQSLGQGLEFLIYFQGNSAPDKSGLPSDRFSAERTGGSVSTLTIQRTQQEDSAVYLCASSLYMSEQYFGPGTRLTVT.

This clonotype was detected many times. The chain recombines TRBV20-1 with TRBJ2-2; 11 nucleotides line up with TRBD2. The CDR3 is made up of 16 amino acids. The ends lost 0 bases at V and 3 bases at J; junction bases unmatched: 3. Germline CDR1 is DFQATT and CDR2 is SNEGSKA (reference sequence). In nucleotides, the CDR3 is TGCAGTGCTAGAGATAAACTAGCGGGAGACACCGGGGAGCTGTTTTTT. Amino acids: CSARDKLAGDTGELFF.

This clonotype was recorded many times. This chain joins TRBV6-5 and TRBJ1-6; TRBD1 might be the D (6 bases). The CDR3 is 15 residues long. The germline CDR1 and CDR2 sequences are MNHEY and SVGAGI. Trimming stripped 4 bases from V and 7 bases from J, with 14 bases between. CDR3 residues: CASSFTGAQNSPLHF. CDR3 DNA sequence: TGTGCCAGCAGTTTCACGGGGGCGCAGAATTCACCCCTCCACTTT.

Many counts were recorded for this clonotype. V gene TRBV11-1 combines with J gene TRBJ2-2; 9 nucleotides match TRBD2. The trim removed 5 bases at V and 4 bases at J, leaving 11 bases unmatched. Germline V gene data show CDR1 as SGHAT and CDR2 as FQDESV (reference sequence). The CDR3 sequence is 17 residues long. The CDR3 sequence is CASSPPASGIFTGELFF. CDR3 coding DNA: TGTGCCAGCAGCCCCCCGGCTAGCGGGATATTCACCGGGGAGCTGTTTTTT.

CDR3 bases: TGTGCCTGGCAGACAGGGAACTCTGGAAACACCATATATTTT. This codes for CAWQTGNSGNTIYF. The rearrangement joins TRBV30 to TRBJ1-3, with TRBD1 matching over 7 bases. The trim removed 5 bases at V and 0 bases at J, leaving 4 bases unmatched. Germline V gene data show CDR1 as GTSNPN and CDR2 as SVGIG (reference sequence). The CDR3 consists of 14 residues.

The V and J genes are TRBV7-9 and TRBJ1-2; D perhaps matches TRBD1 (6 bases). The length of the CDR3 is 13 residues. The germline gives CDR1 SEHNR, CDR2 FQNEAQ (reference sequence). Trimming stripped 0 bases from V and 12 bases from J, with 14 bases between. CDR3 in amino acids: CASSLAGRGNNTF. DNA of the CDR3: TGTGCCAGCAGCTTAGCCGGCAGGGGAAACAACACCTTC.

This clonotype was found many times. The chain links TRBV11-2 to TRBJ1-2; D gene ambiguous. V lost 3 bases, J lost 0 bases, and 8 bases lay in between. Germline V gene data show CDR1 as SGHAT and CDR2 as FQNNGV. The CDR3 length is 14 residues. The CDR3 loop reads CASSFNPSNYGYTF. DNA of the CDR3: TGTGCCAGCAGCTTCAACCCCTCTAACTATGGCTACACCTTC.

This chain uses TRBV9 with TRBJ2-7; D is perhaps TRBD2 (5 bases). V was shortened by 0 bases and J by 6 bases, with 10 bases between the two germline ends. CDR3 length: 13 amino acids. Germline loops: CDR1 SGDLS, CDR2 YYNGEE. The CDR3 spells CASSVDPGSEQYF. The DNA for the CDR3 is TGTGCCAGCAGCGTAGATCCGGGATCCGAGCAGTACTTC.

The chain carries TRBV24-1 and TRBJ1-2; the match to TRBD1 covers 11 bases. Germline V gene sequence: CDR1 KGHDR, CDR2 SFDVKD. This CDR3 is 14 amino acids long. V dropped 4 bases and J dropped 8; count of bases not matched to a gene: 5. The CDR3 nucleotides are TGTGCCACCAGTGACGGGGGACAGGGGGAAGGCTACACCTTC. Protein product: CATSDGGQGEGYTF.

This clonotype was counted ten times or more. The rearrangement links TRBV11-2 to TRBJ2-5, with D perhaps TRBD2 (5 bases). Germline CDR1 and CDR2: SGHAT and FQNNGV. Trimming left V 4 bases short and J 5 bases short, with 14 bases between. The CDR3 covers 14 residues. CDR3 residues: CASSSGGLRETQYF. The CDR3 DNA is TGTGCCAGCAGCTCAGGAGGACTTCGGGAGACCCAGTACTTC.

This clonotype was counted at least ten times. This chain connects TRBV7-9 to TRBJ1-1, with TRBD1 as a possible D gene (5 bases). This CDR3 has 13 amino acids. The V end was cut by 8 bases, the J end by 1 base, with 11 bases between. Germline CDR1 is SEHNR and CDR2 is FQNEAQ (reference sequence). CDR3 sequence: CASSGLKNTEAFF. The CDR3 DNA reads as TGTGCCAGCTCGGGACTTAAGAACACTGAAGCTTTCTTT.

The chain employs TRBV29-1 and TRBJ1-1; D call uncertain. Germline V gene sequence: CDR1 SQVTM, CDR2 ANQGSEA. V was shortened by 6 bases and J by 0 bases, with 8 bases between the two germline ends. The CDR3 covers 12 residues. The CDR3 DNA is TGCAGCGTGATAGAGTTGAACACTGAAGCTTTCTTT. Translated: CSVIELNTEAFF.